A selection of T cell receptor beta chains follows, all from one sample in a study of control samples from healthy donors and cancer patients. Only in-frame clones appear in the TCRdb table, and some are missing; sequencing was by immunoSEQ multiplex PCR. The table has about 120,000 clones, roughly nine tenths seen once; the top ten hold roughly 40%. The specimen was blood. Source of these receptors: a man aged 50 to 60 in good health. CDR3s include the opening cysteine and the closing phenylalanine or tryptophan. The order of the fields is CDR3 protein, CDR3 DNA, V gene, J gene, D gene, clone size. A D gene is named only where the DNA matches it firmly. Not every row has a clone size; where given, it reads once, few, many or a size class.

CDR3: CASSVAETQYF
DNA: TGTGCCAGCAGCGTAGCGGAGACCCAGTACTTC
V: TRBV9
J: TRBJ2-5
D: -
size: -

CDR3: CASSQGSAYGYTF
DNA: TGTGCCAGCAGCCAAGGGTCAGCGTATGGCTACACCTTC
V: TRBV3-1/TRBV3-2
J: TRBJ1-2
D: -
size: once

CDR3: CASSEAAQASHYGYTF
DNA: TGTGCCAGCAGTGAAGCGGCACAGGCGAGCCACTATGGCTACACCTTC
V: TRBV6-1
J: TRBJ1-2
D: -
size: -

CDR3: CATSGQGNQPQHF
DNA: TGTGCCACCTCTGGACAGGGCAATCAGCCCCAGCATTTT
V: TRBV15
J: TRBJ1-5
D: TRBD1
size: -

CDR3: CASSADRAGMRGYTF
DNA: TGTGCCAGCAGCGCCGACAGGGCCGGGATGAGGGGCTACACCTTC
V: TRBV6-5
J: TRBJ1-2
D: TRBD1
size: once

CDR3: CASSLGQGLYTEAFF
DNA: TGTGCCAGCAGCTTGGGACAGGGTCTGTACACTGAAGCTTTCTTT
V: TRBV7-2
J: TRBJ1-1
D: TRBD1
size: -

CDR3: CASSLGGFYEQYF
DNA: TGTGCCAGCAGTTTGGGGGGCTTCTACGAGCAGTACTTC
V: TRBV6-6
J: TRBJ2-7
D: -
size: -

CDR3: CATSRGYSYNSPLHF
DNA: TGTGCCACCAGTAGAGGGTACTCCTATAATTCACCCCTCCACTTT
V: TRBV15
J: TRBJ1-6
D: -
size: -

CDR3: CASSERAFSSYEQYF
DNA: TGTGCCAGCAGTGAAAGGGCCTTTAGCTCCTACGAGCAGTACTTC
V: TRBV2
J: TRBJ2-7
D: -
size: -

CDR3: CASTPGLAAPYEQYF
DNA: TGTGCCAGCACTCCGGGACTAGCGGCACCCTACGAGCAGTACTTC
V: TRBV19
J: TRBJ2-7
D: TRBD2
size: -

CDR3: CASSNPRTATLNYGYTF
DNA: TGTGCCAGCAGCAACCCGCGGACAGCTACTCTTAACTATGGCTACACCTTC
V: TRBV9
J: TRBJ1-2
D: -
size: -

CDR3: CASSQDRQLNYGYTF
DNA: TGTGCCAGCAGCCAAGATCGGCAGCTGAACTATGGCTACACCTTC
V: TRBV4-2
J: TRBJ1-2
D: -
size: -